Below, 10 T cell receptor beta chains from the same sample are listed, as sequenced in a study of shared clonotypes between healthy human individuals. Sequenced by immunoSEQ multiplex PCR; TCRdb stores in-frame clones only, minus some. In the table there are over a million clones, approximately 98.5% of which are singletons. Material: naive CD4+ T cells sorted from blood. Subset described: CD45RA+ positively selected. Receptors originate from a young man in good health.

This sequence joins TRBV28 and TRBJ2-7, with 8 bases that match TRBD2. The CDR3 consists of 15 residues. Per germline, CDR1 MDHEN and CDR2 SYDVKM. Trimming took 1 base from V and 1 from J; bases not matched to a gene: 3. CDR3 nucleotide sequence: TGTGCCAGCAGTTTATACGGGAGGGTGTCCTACGAGCAGTACTTC. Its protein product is CASSLYGRVSYEQYF.

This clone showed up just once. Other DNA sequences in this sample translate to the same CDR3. The CDR3 nucleotides read TGTGCCAGCAGCTTAGGGGGGCCCTACGAGCAGTACTTC. Translation: CASSLGGPYEQYF. V usage is TRBV7-2 and J usage is TRBJ2-7; a weak D match, TRBD1 (6 bases). The CDR3 has 13 amino acids. The ends were cut back, 1 base at V and 2 bases at J, with 6 bases in the middle. Looked up from germline, CDR1 is SGHTA and CDR2 is FQGNSA.

In DNA, the CDR3 is TGCGCCAGCAGCTTGGCCAAGGGGACTAGATATTTTCACGGGGAGCTGTTTTTT. Translating gives CASSLAKGTRYFHGELFF. The chain combines TRBV5-1 with TRBJ2-2; 8 bases are a match to TRBD2. The CDR3 loop spans 18 amino acids. Per the germline V gene, CDR1 is SGHRS and CDR2 is YFSETQ. Losses at the gene ends were 0 bases for V and 7 bases for J; bases not matched to a gene: 14.

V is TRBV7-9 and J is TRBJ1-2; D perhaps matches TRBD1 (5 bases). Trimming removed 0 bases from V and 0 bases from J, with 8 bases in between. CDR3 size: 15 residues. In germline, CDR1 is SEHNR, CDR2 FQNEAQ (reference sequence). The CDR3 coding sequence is TGTGCCAGCAGCTTAGCGCAGGGTACTAACTATGGCTACACCTTC. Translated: CASSLAQGTNYGYTF.

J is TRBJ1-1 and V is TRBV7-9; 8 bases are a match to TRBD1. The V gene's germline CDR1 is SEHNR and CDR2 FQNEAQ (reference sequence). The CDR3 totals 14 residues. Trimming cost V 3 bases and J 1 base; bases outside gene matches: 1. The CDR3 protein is CASSLGTGNTEAFF. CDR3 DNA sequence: TGTGCCAGCAGCTTGGGGACAGGGAACACTGAAGCTTTCTTT. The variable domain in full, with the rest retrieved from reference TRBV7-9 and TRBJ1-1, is DTGVSQNPRHKITKRGQNVTFRCDPISEHNRLYWYRQTLGQGPEFLTYFQNEAQLEKSRLLSDRFSAERPKGSFSTLEIQRTEQGDSAMYLCASSLGTGNTEAFFGQGTRLTVV.

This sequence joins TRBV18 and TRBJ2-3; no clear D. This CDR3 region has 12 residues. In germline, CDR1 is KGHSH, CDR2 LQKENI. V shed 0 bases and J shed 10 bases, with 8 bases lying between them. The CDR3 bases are TGTGCCAGCTCACCACCGGTTATTGCGCAGTATTTT. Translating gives CASSPPVIAQYF.

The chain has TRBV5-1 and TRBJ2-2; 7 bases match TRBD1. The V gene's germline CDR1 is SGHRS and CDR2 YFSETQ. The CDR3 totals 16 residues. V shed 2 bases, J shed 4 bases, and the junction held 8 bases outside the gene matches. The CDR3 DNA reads TGCGCCAGCAGCTTCTTCGCAGGGGGTTCCACCGGGGAGCTGTTTTTT. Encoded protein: CASSFFAGGSTGELFF.

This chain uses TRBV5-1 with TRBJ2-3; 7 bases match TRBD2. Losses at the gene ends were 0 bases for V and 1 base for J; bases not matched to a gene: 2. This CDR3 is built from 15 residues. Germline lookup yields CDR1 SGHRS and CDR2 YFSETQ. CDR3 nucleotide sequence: TGCGCCAGCAGCTTGGGAGGACTAGGCACAGATACGCAGTATTTT. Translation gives CASSLGGLGTDTQYF.

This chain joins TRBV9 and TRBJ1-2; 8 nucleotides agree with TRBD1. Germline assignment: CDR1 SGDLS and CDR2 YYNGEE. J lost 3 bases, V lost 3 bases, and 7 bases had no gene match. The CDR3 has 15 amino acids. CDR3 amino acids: CASSARTGMDYGYTF. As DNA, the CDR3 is TGTGCCAGCAGCGCAAGGACAGGGATGGACTATGGCTACACCTTC.

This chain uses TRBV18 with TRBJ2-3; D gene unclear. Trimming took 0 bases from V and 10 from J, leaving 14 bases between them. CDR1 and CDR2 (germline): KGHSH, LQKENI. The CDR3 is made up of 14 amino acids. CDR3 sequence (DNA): TGTGCCAGCTCACCACCATCTAGAGGCCCTTCGCAGTATTTT. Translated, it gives CASSPPSRGPSQYF.